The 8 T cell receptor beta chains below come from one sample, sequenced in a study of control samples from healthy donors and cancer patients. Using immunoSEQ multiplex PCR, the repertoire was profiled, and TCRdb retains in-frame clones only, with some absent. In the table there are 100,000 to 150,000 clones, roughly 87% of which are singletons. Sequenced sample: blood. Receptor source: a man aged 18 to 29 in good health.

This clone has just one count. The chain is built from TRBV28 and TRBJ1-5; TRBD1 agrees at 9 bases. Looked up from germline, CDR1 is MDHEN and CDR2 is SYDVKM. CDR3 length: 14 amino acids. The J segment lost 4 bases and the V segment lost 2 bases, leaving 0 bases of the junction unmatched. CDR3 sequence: CASSLDRGNQPQHF. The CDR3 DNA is TGTGCCAGCAGTTTAGACAGGGGGAATCAGCCCCAGCATTTT. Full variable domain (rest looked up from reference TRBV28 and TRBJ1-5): DVKVTQSSRYLVKRTGEKVFLECVQDMDHENMFWYRQDPGLGLRLIYFSYDVKMKEKGDIPEGYSVSREKKERFSLILESASTNQTSMYLCASSLDRGNQPQHFGDGTRLSIL.

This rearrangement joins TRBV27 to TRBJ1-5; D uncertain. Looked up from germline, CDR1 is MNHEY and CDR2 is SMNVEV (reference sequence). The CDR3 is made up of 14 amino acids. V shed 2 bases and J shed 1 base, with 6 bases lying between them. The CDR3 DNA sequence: TGTGCCAGCAGTTTACGGCGGAGCAATCAGCCCCAGCATTTT. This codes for CASSLRRSNQPQHF.

Here the CDR3 reads CASSQDRDRANTEAFF. DNA for the CDR3: TGTGCCAGTAGCCAAGACCGGGACAGGGCGAACACTGAAGCTTTCTTT. The V gene is TRBV19, the J gene TRBJ1-1; 9 bases are shared with TRBD1. In germline, CDR1 is LNHDA, CDR2 SQIVND (reference sequence). J gave up 1 base and V 6 bases, and 9 bases lay outside the gene matches. This CDR3 has 16 residues.

The CDR3 sequence is CASSPDRGAGTQYF. The CDR3 DNA reads as TGTGCCAGCAGCCCGGACAGGGGGGCCGGGACCCAGTACTTC. The V and J genes are TRBV7-2 and TRBJ2-5, with 10 bases fitting TRBD1. From germline, CDR1 is SGHTA and CDR2 FQGNSA. The CDR3 is made up of 14 amino acids. V trimming: 5 bases; J trimming: 7 bases; junction bases outside the gene matches: 7.

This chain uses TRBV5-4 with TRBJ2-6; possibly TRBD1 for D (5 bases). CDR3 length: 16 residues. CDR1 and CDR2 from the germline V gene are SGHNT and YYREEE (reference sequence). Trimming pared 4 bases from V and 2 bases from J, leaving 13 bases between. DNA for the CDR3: TGTGCCAGCAGCAGAACAGGTAGCACTGGGGCCAACGTCCTGACTTTC. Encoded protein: CASSRTGSTGANVLTF.

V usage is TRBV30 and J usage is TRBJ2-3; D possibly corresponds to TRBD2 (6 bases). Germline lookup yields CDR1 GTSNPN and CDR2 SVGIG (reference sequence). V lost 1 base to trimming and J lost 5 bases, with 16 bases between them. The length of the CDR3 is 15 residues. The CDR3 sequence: CAWSEWAGHQDTQYF. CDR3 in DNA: TGTGCCTGGAGTGAATGGGCGGGGCATCAAGATACGCAGTATTTT. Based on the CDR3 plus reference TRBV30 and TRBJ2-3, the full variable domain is SQTIHQWPATLVQPVGSPLSLECTVEGTSNPNLYWYRQAAGRGLQLLFYSVGIGQISSEVPQNLSASRPQDRQFILSSKKLLLSDSGFYLCAWSEWAGHQDTQYFGPGTRLTVL.

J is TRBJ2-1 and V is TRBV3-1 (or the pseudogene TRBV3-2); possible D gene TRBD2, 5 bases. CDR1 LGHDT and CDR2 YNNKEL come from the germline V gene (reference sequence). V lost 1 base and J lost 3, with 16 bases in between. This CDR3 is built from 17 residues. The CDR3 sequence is CASSQVSWTHIYNEQFF. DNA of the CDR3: TGTGCCAGCAGCCAAGTTAGTTGGACTCACATCTACAATGAGCAGTTCTTC.

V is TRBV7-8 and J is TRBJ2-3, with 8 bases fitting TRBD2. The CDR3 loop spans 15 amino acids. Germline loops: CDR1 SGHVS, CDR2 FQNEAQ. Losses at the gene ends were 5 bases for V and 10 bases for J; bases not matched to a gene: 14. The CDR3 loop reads CASSRDIAGSTSQYF. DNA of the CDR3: TGTGCCAGCAGCCGAGATATAGCGGGGAGTACGTCGCAGTATTTT.